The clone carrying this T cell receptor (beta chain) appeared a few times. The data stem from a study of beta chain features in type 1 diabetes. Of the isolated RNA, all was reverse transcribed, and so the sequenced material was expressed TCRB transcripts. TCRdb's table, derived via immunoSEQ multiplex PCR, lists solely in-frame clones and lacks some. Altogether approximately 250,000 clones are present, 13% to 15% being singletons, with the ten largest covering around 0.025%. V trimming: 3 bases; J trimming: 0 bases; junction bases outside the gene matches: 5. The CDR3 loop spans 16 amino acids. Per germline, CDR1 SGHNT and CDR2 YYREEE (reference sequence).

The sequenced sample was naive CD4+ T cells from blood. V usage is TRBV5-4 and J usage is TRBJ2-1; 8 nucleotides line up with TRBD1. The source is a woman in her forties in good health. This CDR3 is CASSSRTGSSYNEQFF. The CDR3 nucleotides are TGTGCCAGCAGCTCAAGGACAGGGAGCTCCTACAATGAGCAGTTCTTC.